This record concerns one T cell receptor beta chain sequence. Trimming cost V 6 bases and J 0 bases; bases outside gene matches: 12. There are 17 residues in the CDR3. Germline CDR1 SGDLS, CDR2 YYNGEE. TCRdb's table, derived via immunoSEQ multiplex PCR, lists solely in-frame clones and lacks some. In the table there are hundreds of thousands of clones, nearly 95% of which are singletons. These data come from a study of brain T cells in children with intractable seizures. The sample's time point: blood from clinic visit 5 months post-surgery; TSC patient then seizure free. Only cases whose brain tissue showed the highest T cell transcript signatures were sequenced.

The TCR comes from a boy less than two years old with tuberous sclerosis and intractable seizures. The gene calls are TRBV9 and TRBJ2-1, with 7 bases matching TRBD2. The sequenced sample was peripheral blood, obtained 5 to 6 months after surgery. As DNA, the CDR3 is TGTGCCAGCACCGGAAGTATAAGGGAGGGCTCCTACAATGAGCAGTTCTTC. Amino acids: CASTGSIREGSYNEQFF. Variable domain in full (rest from reference TRBV9 and TRBJ2-1): DSGVTQTPKHLITATGQRVTLRCSPRSGDLSVYWYQQSLDQGLQFLIQYYNGEERAKGNILERFSAQQFPDLHSELNLSSLELGDSALYFCASTGSIREGSYNEQFFGPGTRLTVL.